This TCR beta chain was found in a study of CD8 T cells in Susac syndrome. The CDR3 length is 14 residues. Germline V gene sequence: CDR1 MGHRA, CDR2 YSYEKL. The V gene lost 3 bases and the J gene lost 3 bases, with 11 bases spanning the gap. About 0.45 to 1 ug RNA was reverse transcribed with random hexamers. Multiplex PCR with immunoSEQ amplified the TCR beta CDR3 across 54 Vbeta and 13 Jbeta. TCRdb re-called the immunoSEQ multiplex PCR reads through MiXCR, storing one row per CDR3 protein. The sample has approximately 68,000 distinct CDR3 sequences, just under 95% seen once. Sample: CD8+ T cells from PBMCs. This TCR came from a human donor with multiple sclerosis. This chain uses TRBV4-1 with TRBJ1-1; D might be TRBD1 (5 bases). The CDR3 region is CASSQREGHTEAFF. The CDR3 DNA reads as TGCGCCAGCAGCCAGAGAGAGGGGCACACTGAAGCTTTCTTT.